This T cell receptor beta chain appears in the sequencing data of a study of immune evolution from preneoplasia to lung adenocarcinoma. Study-wide results and limits: Highest clonality occurred in KRAS-mutant, not EGFR-mutant or double wild-type, nodules.

Concerning this clone itself: The antigen is not known. Given a much more abundant clone one base away, this may be a read error. Additional DNA sequences in this sample encode the identical CDR3.

The CDR3 loop spans 15 amino acids. CDR1 is LNHNV, CDR2 YYDKDF, per germline (reference sequence). Premalignant or tumor cells were enriched by macro-dissection after pathologic assessment. Libraries were prepared by immunoSEQ multiplex PCR; TCRdb keeps only in-frame clonotypes and omits some of them. The sample shows around 25,000 clones, roughly 70% of them seen only once. The chain is built from TRBV15 and TRBJ2-3; TRBD1 might be the D (5 bases). Sequencing used FFPE invasive lung adenocarcinoma tissue. The receptor comes from a person in their sixties with invasive lung adenocarcinoma. Some clones in this sample may be carry-over from other donors' samples. CDR3 bases: TGTGCCACTAGCACAGGACACCAGGGCGCAGATACGCAGTATTTT. It is translated as CATSTGHQGADTQYF.